The 17 T cell receptor beta chains reported below all come from one sample, sequenced in a study of blood T cell repertoires in COVID-19. Profiled with immunoSEQ multiplex PCR; TCRdb holds only in-frame clones, not every one. Of some 490,000 clones in the sample, around 85% were seen once. The source material was PBMCs or T cells enriched from blood (not recorded which). The receptor set was obtained from a woman aged 60-75 years who had recovered from COVID-19.

J is TRBJ1-1 and V is TRBV10-2; the D gene is possibly TRBD1 (6 bases). V was pared by 7 bases and J by 7 bases, with 10 bases between. This CDR3 spans 11 amino acids. Per the germline V gene, CDR1 is WSHSY and CDR2 is SAAADI. The CDR3 sequence is CASTTGYEAFF. The CDR3 DNA follows: TGCGCCAGCACAACAGGGTATGAAGCTTTCTTT.

This rearrangement joins TRBV11-2 to TRBJ1-6, with TRBD1 matching over 7 bases. CDR3 length: 18 amino acids. V shed 5 bases and J 0 bases; nucleotides not matched to a gene: 10. Germline assignment: CDR1 SGHAT and CDR2 FQNNGV. The CDR3, as DNA: TGTGCCAGCAGCCCGGACGTACAGGGGAGCTCCTATAATTCACCCCTCCACTTT. Its protein product is CASSPDVQGSSYNSPLHF.

The J gene is TRBJ1-2, the V gene TRBV3-1 (or the pseudogene TRBV3-2), with 7 nucleotides matching TRBD1. V dropped 1 base and J dropped 0; count of bases not matched to a gene: 2. Germline CDR1 reads LGHDT; CDR2 reads YNNKEL (reference sequence). The CDR3 consists of 15 residues. The DNA for the CDR3 is TGTGCCAGCAGCCAAGTACAGGGGCCTAACTATGGCTACACCTTC. This gives the protein CASSQVQGPNYGYTF.

The chain carries TRBV5-4 and TRBJ2-1; 9 bases map to TRBD1. The CDR3 length is 15 residues. Germline V lookup: CDR1 SGHNT, CDR2 YYREEE (reference sequence). J was trimmed by 2 bases and V by 5 bases; bases with no gene match: 5. The CDR3 sequence: CASRRQGEAYNEQFF. CDR3 DNA sequence: TGTGCCAGCAGACGACAGGGGGAAGCCTACAATGAGCAGTTCTTC.

The rearrangement uses TRBV19 and TRBJ1-5; maybe TRBD1 (6 bases). The V and J ends lost 3 bases and 0 bases respectively, with 15 bases between them. CDR3 length: 17 residues. Germline loops: CDR1 LNHDA, CDR2 SQIVND (reference sequence). The CDR3 here is CASSMRGQGSSNQPQHF. DNA of the CDR3: TGTGCCAGTAGTATGCGGGGGCAGGGCTCTAGCAATCAGCCCCAGCATTTT.

The chain links TRBV5-1 to TRBJ2-3, with D possibly matching TRBD1 (8 bases). CDR3 length: 15 amino acids. Trimming took 2 bases from V and 3 from J, leaving 13 bases between them. The germline V gene has CDR1 SGHRS and CDR2 YFSETQ. CDR3 nucleotide sequence: TGCGCCAGCAGCTTACAGGGGGGGATGACAGATACGCAGTATTTT. As protein: CASSLQGGMTDTQYF.

The V and J genes are TRBV11-2 and TRBJ2-3, with 9 bases identical to TRBD2. V shed 4 bases, J shed 6 bases, and the junction held 11 bases outside the gene matches. Germline CDR1 SGHAT, CDR2 FQNNGV. This CDR3 has 16 residues. Here the CDR3 DNA reads TGTGCCAGCAGCTATCGTGGGGTAGCGGGGGTTGATACGCAGTATTTT. This gives the protein CASSYRGVAGVDTQYF.

This clone was found many times. The sample contains more than one DNA sequence encoding this CDR3. Here the CDR3 reads CASSDSPNQPQHF. The CDR3 region has the DNA TGTGCCAGCTCCGACAGCCCCAATCAGCCCCAGCATTTT. This chain joins TRBV2 and TRBJ1-5; possibly TRBD1 for D (5 bases). Between the trimmed V and J ends, which lost 8 bases and 3 bases, there was a span of 11 bases. Germline lookup yields CDR1 SNHLY and CDR2 FYNNEI. The CDR3 length is 13 residues.

In its sample, this clone was seen a few times. The V gene is TRBV11-3, the J gene TRBJ1-1; unclear D gene. The CDR3 covers 13 residues. The germline CDR1 and CDR2 sequences are SGHNT and YENEEA. The V end lost 3 bases, the J end lost 1 base, and 6 bases lay between the germline ends. In DNA form, the CDR3 reads TGTGCCAGCAGCTTCACAAGGAACACTGAAGCTTTCTTT. Translation gives CASSFTRNTEAFF.

V usage is TRBV2 and J usage is TRBJ1-4; D is ambiguous. Deletions cut 0 bases from V and 7 bases from J, with 12 bases between. The length of the CDR3 is 15 residues. CDR1 SNHLY and CDR2 FYNNEI come from the germline V gene. CDR3 residues: CASSEAVRDSEKLFF. The CDR3 nucleotides read TGTGCCAGCAGTGAAGCGGTACGGGATTCTGAAAAACTGTTTTTT.

J is TRBJ1-4 and V is TRBV5-1, with TRBD1 identical over 8 bases. The CDR3 runs to 14 residues. The trim removed 2 bases at V and 8 bases at J, leaving 5 bases unmatched. Germline V gene lookup returns CDR1 SGHRS and CDR2 YFSETQ. In DNA form, the CDR3 reads TGCGCCAGCAGCTTTACAGGGGGGAGAGAAAAACTGTTTTTT. Translated, it gives CASSFTGGREKLFF. Combining the CDR3 with reference TRBV5-1 and TRBJ1-4 gives the whole variable domain KAGVTQTPRYLIKTRGQQVTLSCSPISGHRSVSWYQQTPGQGLQFLFEYFSETQRNKGNFPGRFSGRQFSNSRSEMNVSTLELGDSALYLCASSFTGGREKLFFGSGTQLSVL.

The chain couples TRBV5-6 to TRBJ2-7; D gene ambiguous. This CDR3 spans 13 amino acids. Germline lookup yields CDR1 SGHDT and CDR2 YYEEEE. The V and J ends lost 1 base and 4 bases respectively, with 9 bases between them. CDR3 residues: CASSLNGGYEQYF. Written as DNA, the CDR3 is TGTGCCAGCAGCTTGAACGGCGGTTACGAGCAGTACTTC.

V is TRBV7-7 and J is TRBJ2-1, with 10 bases aligning to TRBD2. Germline CDR1 reads SSHAT; CDR2 reads FNYEAQ (reference sequence). Trimming at V came to 1 base and at J to 6 bases, leaving 3 bases not matched to a gene. The CDR3 covers 15 residues. The CDR3 nucleotides are TGTGCCAGCAGCTTAGGGGCTAGCGGGGGCAATGAGCAGTTCTTC. Translating gives CASSLGASGGNEQFF.

The chain links TRBV7-2 to TRBJ2-3; D is perhaps TRBD2 (6 bases). Germline-derived CDR1 and CDR2 are SGHTA and FQGNSA. The CDR3 has 15 residues. The V end was cut by 4 bases, the J end by 6 bases, with 17 bases between. The chain's CDR3 is CASSSRDSSRDTQYF. In nucleotides, the CDR3 is TGTGCCAGCAGCTCCCGGGACTCAAGCAGGGATACGCAGTATTTT.

The count of this clone is one. The chain couples TRBV5-6 to TRBJ1-2, with unresolved D. The CDR3 loop spans 15 amino acids. V was shortened by 0 bases and J by 3 bases, with 12 bases between the two germline ends. CDR1 and CDR2 from the germline V gene are SGHDT and YYEEEE. This chain's CDR3 is CASSLVWESDYGYTF. CDR3 coding DNA: TGTGCCAGCAGCTTGGTTTGGGAGTCTGACTATGGCTACACCTTC.

This chain uses TRBV5-4 with TRBJ2-3; D is unclear. Trimming stripped 2 bases from V and 2 bases from J, with 12 bases between. This CDR3 spans 15 amino acids. CDR1 is SGHNT and CDR2 is YYREEE in the germline V gene (reference sequence). The CDR3 sequence: CASSFSNSYTDTQYF. CDR3 nucleotide sequence: TGTGCCAGCAGCTTTAGTAACAGTTACACAGATACGCAGTATTTT.

This clone was counted once. The chain is built from TRBV24-1 and TRBJ2-7, with TRBD1 matching 10 bases. The CDR3 is 15 residues long. Germline V gene sequence: CDR1 KGHDR, CDR2 SFDVKD. Losses at the gene ends were 4 bases for V and 3 bases for J; bases not matched to a gene: 5. CDR3 DNA sequence: TGTGCCACCAGTGACCGTAGGGACAGGGGCTACGAGCAGTACGTC. Its translation: CATSDRRDRGYEQYV.